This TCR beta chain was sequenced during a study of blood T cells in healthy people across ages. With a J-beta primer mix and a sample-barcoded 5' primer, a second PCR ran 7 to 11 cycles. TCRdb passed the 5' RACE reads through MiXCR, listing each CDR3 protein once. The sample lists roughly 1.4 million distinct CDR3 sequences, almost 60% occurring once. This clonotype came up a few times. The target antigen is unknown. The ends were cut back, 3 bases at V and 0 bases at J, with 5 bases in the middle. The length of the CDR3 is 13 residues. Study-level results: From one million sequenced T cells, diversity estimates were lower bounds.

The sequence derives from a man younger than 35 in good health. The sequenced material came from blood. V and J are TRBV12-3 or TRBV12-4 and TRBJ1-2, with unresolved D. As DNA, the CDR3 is TGTGCCAGCAGTTTGCGCGCTAACTATGGCTACACCTTC. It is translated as CASSLRANYGYTF.